These T cell receptor beta chains were read from a single sample in a study of OX40 agonist ivuxolimab in advanced cancers. The assay was immunoSEQ multiplex PCR, and TCRdb's table has in-frame clones only and misses some. Counted here are around 39,000 clones, around 89% occurring once; the ten biggest clones make up less than 5%. This specimen consisted of CD4+ or CD8+ T cells sorted from blood, obtained in a trial of the OX40 agonist ivuxolimab. These receptors all come from an adult with an advanced solid tumor such as melanoma, head and neck, liver or kidney cancer. The CDR3 runs from the conserved cysteine through the conserved F or W. Each record gives: D gene, J gene, V gene, clone size, CDR3 length, CDR3 protein, CDR3 DNA. The D gene is left open where the match is weak. Clone size is not always given. Where it is, it says once, few, many or a class for expanded clones.

D: TRBD2; J: TRBJ2-3; V: TRBV7-6; size: -; length: 15; CDR3: CASSFSGGHTDTQYF; DNA: TGTGCCAGCAGCTTTAGCGGGGGCCACACAGATACGCAGTATTTT
D: TRBD2; J: TRBJ2-5; V: TRBV7-2; size: -; length: 16; CDR3: CASSLGLAGNQETQYF; DNA: TGTGCCAGCAGCTTAGGACTAGCGGGGAATCAAGAGACCCAGTACTTC
D: -; J: TRBJ1-1; V: TRBV29-1; size: -; length: 13; CDR3: CSSRTAMNTEAFF; DNA: TGCAGCTCGAGGACAGCCATGAACACTGAAGCTTTCTTT
D: -; J: TRBJ2-7; V: TRBV7-9; size: -; length: 17; CDR3: CASSLLVRDGSSYEQYF; DNA: TGTGCCAGCAGCTTACTAGTCCGGGACGGTAGCTCCTACGAGCAGTACTTC
D: -; J: TRBJ1-1; V: TRBV5-1; size: -; length: 14; CDR3: CASSLATPITEAFF; DNA: TGCGCCAGCAGCTTGGCCACGCCGATCACTGAAGCTTTCTTT
D: -; J: TRBJ2-5; V: TRBV4-1; size: -; length: 11; CDR3: CASSPSRGQYF; DNA: TGCGCCAGCAGCCCATCTCGGGGCCAGTACTTC
D: -; J: TRBJ1-1; V: TRBV28; size: -; length: 13; CDR3: CASSLTGPFEAFF; DNA: TGTGCCAGCAGTTTAACAGGCCCCTTTGAAGCTTTCTTT
D: -; J: TRBJ2-2; V: TRBV5-5; size: -; length: 14; CDR3: CASSSYRNTGELFF; DNA: TGTGCCAGCAGCTCGTATAGAAACACCGGGGAGCTGTTTTTT
D: -; J: TRBJ1-4; V: TRBV28; size: -; length: 12; CDR3: CASRVLNEKLFF; DNA: TGTGCCAGCAGGGTCCTTAATGAAAAACTGTTTTTT
D: TRBD2; J: TRBJ2-3; V: TRBV27; size: -; length: 15; CDR3: CASRSSGGWSDTQYF; DNA: TGTGCCAGCAGGTCCAGCGGGGGGTGGTCAGATACGCAGTATTTT
D: -; J: TRBJ1-2; V: TRBV4-1; size: -; length: 14; CDR3: CASSQDVNNYGYTF; DNA: TGCGCCAGCAGCCAAGATGTCAATAACTATGGCTACACCTTC
D: -; J: TRBJ1-6; V: TRBV2; size: -; length: 17; CDR3: CASSEESGYSYNSPLHF; DNA: TGTGCCAGCAGTGAAGAGTCAGGGTACTCCTATAATTCACCCCTCCACTTT
D: TRBD1; J: TRBJ2-7; V: TRBV6-1; size: -; length: 15; CDR3: CASSRGTGSSYEQYF; DNA: TGTGCCAGCAGTAGAGGGACAGGCAGCTCCTACGAGCAGTACTTC
D: -; J: TRBJ2-1; V: TRBV30; size: -; length: 11; CDR3: CAWSVHNEQFF; DNA: TGTGCCTGGAGTGTCCACAATGAGCAGTTCTTC
D: -; J: TRBJ2-7; V: TRBV5-6; size: -; length: 14; CDR3: CASSPGQHSYEQYF; DNA: TGTGCCAGCAGCCCCGGACAGCACTCCTACGAGCAGTACTTC
D: -; J: TRBJ2-7; V: TRBV28; size: -; length: 13; CDR3: CASSLAGLAEQYF; DNA: TGTGCCAGCAGTTTAGCAGGGTTGGCCGAGCAGTACTTC
D: -; J: TRBJ2-7; V: TRBV7-8; size: -; length: 14; CDR3: CASSTTRNSYEQYF; DNA: TGTGCCAGCAGCACAACAAGGAACTCCTACGAGCAGTACTTC
D: -; J: TRBJ2-5; V: TRBV18; size: -; length: 12; CDR3: CASSPEGRHRYF; DNA: TGTGCCAGCTCACCAGAAGGGAGGCACCGGTACTTC
D: -; J: TRBJ2-3; V: TRBV2; size: -; length: 14; CDR3: CASMQAAVTDTQYF; DNA: TGTGCCAGCATGCAAGCGGCAGTCACAGATACGCAGTATTTT
D: -; J: TRBJ1-1; V: TRBV7-9; size: -; length: 14; CDR3: CASSPLLSGSQAFF; DNA: TGTGCCAGCAGCCCCCTTTTGTCGGGGTCCCAAGCTTTCTTT
D: -; J: TRBJ2-2; V: TRBV19; size: -; length: 16; CDR3: CASSRYRDSNTGELFF; DNA: TGTGCCAGTAGCCGTTACCGGGACTCCAACACCGGGGAGCTGTTTTTT
D: TRBD2; J: TRBJ2-5; V: TRBV2; size: -; length: 16; CDR3: CASSEVKRGGRKTQYF; DNA: TGTGCCAGCAGTGAAGTCAAGCGGGGGGGCCGCAAGACCCAGTACTTC
D: TRBD1; J: TRBJ2-7; V: TRBV19; size: -; length: 15; CDR3: CASSLPGQGYYEQYF; DNA: TGTGCCAGTAGTTTACCGGGACAGGGGTACTACGAGCAGTACTTC
D: TRBD2; J: TRBJ2-3; V: TRBV7-8; size: -; length: 16; CDR3: CASSSAGTGRTDTQYF; DNA: TGTGCCAGCAGCTCCGCCGGGACCGGGAGGACAGATACGCAGTATTTT
D: -; J: TRBJ1-2; V: TRBV9; size: -; length: 10; CDR3: CASSAARETF; DNA: TGTGCCAGCAGCGCCGCCAGGGAAACCTTC
D: -; J: TRBJ1-2; V: TRBV6-1; size: -; length: 13; CDR3: CASSEGGLYGYTF; DNA: TGTGCCAGCAGTGAAGGAGGACTCTATGGCTACACCTTC
D: -; J: TRBJ1-3; V: TRBV5-6; size: few; length: 11; CDR3: CASQLTNTIYF; DNA: TGTGCCAGCCAACTAACAAACACCATATATTTT
D: TRBD1; J: TRBJ1-2; V: TRBV7-9; size: -; length: 14; CDR3: CASSKRGGAEGYTF; DNA: TGTGCCAGCAGCAAGAGAGGGGGCGCGGAGGGCTACACCTTC
D: TRBD1; J: TRBJ1-5; V: TRBV19; size: -; length: 14; CDR3: CASSTGGWDQPQHF; DNA: TGTGCCAGTAGCACAGGGGGGTGGGATCAGCCCCAGCATTTT
D: -; J: TRBJ2-2; V: TRBV27; size: -; length: 13; CDR3: CASRRGNTGELFF; DNA: TGTGCCAGCAGGCGGGGCAACACCGGGGAGCTGTTTTTT
D: -; J: TRBJ2-1; V: TRBV27; size: -; length: 13; CDR3: CASISPSGVEQFF; DNA: TGTGCCAGCATTTCCCCCTCAGGGGTTGAGCAGTTCTTC
D: TRBD2; J: TRBJ2-3; V: TRBV11-3; size: -; length: 16; CDR3: CASSLDRLAGLDTQYF; DNA: TGTGCCAGCAGCTTAGATCGGCTAGCGGGATTAGATACGCAGTATTTT
D: -; J: TRBJ2-3; V: TRBV9; size: -; length: 14; CDR3: CASSVERSTDTQYF; DNA: TGTGCCAGCAGCGTAGAACGGAGCACAGATACGCAGTATTTT
D: -; J: TRBJ1-2; V: TRBV14; size: few; length: 15; CDR3: CASSQDVVEMRGYTF; DNA: TGTGCCAGCAGCCAAGATGTGGTTGAGATGCGAGGCTACACCTTC
D: -; J: TRBJ1-4; V: TRBV5-3; size: -; length: 13; CDR3: CARSFAPNEKLFF; DNA: TGTGCCAGAAGCTTTGCTCCGAATGAAAAACTGTTTTTT
D: -; J: TRBJ1-2; V: TRBV12-5; size: -; length: 13; CDR3: CASGFSGQIGYTF; DNA: TGTGCTAGTGGTTTCTCCGGACAGATCGGCTACACCTTC
D: -; J: TRBJ2-3; V: TRBV4-2; size: -; length: 16; CDR3: CASSRRTRGRRDTQYF; DNA: TGTGCCAGCAGCCGACGGACACGGGGGAGGAGAGATACGCAGTATTTT
D: -; J: TRBJ1-3; V: TRBV10-3; size: -; length: 19; CDR3: CAISEGLGGNSDSGNTIYF; DNA: TGTGCCATCAGTGAGGGATTAGGAGGAAACAGTGACTCTGGAAACACCATATATTTT
D: -; J: TRBJ1-2; V: TRBV7-9; size: -; length: 15; CDR3: CASSKKRQSNYGYTF; DNA: TGTGCCAGCAGCAAAAAGAGGCAGTCAAACTATGGCTACACCTTC
D: TRBD2; J: TRBJ2-7; V: TRBV28; size: -; length: 15; CDR3: CASSDWAGGTYEQYF; DNA: TGTGCCAGCAGCGACTGGGCGGGAGGTACCTACGAGCAGTACTTC
D: TRBD1; J: TRBJ2-1; V: TRBV18; size: -; length: 15; CDR3: CASSPRTGPNNEQFF; DNA: TGTGCCAGCTCACCCAGGACAGGACCAAACAATGAGCAGTTCTTC
D: -; J: TRBJ2-7; V: TRBV2; size: once; length: 13; CDR3: CASRDGSSYEQYF; DNA: TGTGCCAGCAGGGACGGGAGCTCCTACGAGCAGTACTTC
D: TRBD1; J: TRBJ1-2; V: TRBV2; size: -; length: 16; CDR3: CASTRGLGQGAIGYTF; DNA: TGTGCCAGCACCCGAGGGCTCGGACAGGGGGCGATCGGCTACACCTTC
D: -; J: TRBJ2-5; V: TRBV19; size: -; length: 11; CDR3: CASSIAETQYF; DNA: TGTGCCAGTAGTATCGCGGAGACCCAGTACTTC
D: -; J: TRBJ2-2; V: TRBV11-2; size: -; length: 14; CDR3: CASSLSPETGELFF; DNA: TGTGCCAGCAGCTTAAGTCCGGAGACCGGGGAGCTGTTTTTT
D: -; J: TRBJ2-7; V: TRBV18; size: -; length: 14; CDR3: CASSPYSETDEQYF; DNA: TGTGCCAGCTCACCATATTCAGAGACGGACGAGCAGTACTTC
D: TRBD2; J: TRBJ2-3; V: TRBV4-2; size: once; length: 14; CDR3: CASSELAGGDTQYF; DNA: TGTGCCAGCAGCGAACTAGCGGGCGGGGATACGCAGTATTTT
D: -; J: TRBJ2-2; V: TRBV27; size: -; length: 12; CDR3: CASSPLMGELFF; DNA: TGTGCCAGCAGTCCCCTGATGGGGGAGCTGTTTTTT
D: -; J: TRBJ1-1; V: TRBV4-2; size: few; length: 14; CDR3: CASSQGGGNTEAFF; DNA: TGTGCCAGCAGCCAAGGAGGGGGGAACACTGAAGCTTTCTTT
D: -; J: TRBJ1-2; V: TRBV6-5; size: -; length: 14; CDR3: CASSYLHPGAGYTF; DNA: TGTGCCAGCAGTTACCTACATCCAGGGGCTGGCTACACCTTC
D: -; J: TRBJ1-6; V: TRBV6-1; size: -; length: 16; CDR3: CASSEYGGVANSPLHF; DNA: TGTGCCAGCAGTGAATATGGGGGGGTGGCTAATTCACCCCTCCACTTT
D: -; J: TRBJ1-1; V: TRBV2; size: -; length: 14; CDR3: CASSREGGNTEAFF; DNA: TGTGCCAGCAGTAGGGAGGGGGGGAACACTGAAGCTTTCTTT
D: -; J: TRBJ1-5; V: TRBV7-9; size: -; length: 14; CDR3: CASSLGAGESPQHF; DNA: TGTGCCAGCAGCTTAGGGGCAGGGGAATCGCCCCAGCATTTT
D: -; J: TRBJ2-6; V: TRBV23-1; size: -; length: 16; CDR3: CASSQPQGPGANVLTF; DNA: TGCGCCAGCAGTCAACCGCAGGGCCCGGGGGCCAACGTCCTGACTTTC